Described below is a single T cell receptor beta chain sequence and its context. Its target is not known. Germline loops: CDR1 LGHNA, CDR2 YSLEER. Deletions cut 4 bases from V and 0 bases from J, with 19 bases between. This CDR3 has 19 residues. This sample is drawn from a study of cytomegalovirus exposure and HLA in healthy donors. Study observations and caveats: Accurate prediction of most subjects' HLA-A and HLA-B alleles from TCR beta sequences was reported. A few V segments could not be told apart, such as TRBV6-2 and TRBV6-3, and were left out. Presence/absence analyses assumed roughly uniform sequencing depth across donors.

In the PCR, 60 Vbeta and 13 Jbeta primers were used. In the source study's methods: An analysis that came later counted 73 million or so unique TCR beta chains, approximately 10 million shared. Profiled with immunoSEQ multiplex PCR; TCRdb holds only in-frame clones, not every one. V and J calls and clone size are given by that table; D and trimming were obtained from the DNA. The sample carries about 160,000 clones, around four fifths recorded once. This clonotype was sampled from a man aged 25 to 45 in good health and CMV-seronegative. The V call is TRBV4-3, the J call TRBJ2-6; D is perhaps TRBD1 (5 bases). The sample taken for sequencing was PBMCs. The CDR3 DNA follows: TGCGCCAGCAGCCGAGACCGAGACAGCCTGTTCTCTGGGGCCAACGTCCTGACTTTC. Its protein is CASSRDRDSLFSGANVLTF.